This TCR beta chain was obtained from a study of identical twins. J gave up 4 bases and V 5 bases, and 7 bases lay outside the gene matches. Germline V gene sequence: CDR1 SGHAT, CDR2 FQNNGV. The CDR3 length is 14 residues. A universal primer site was incorporated via template switching, and the cDNA contained unique molecular identifiers. TCRdb ran MiXCR on the 5' RACE reads and lists one entry per CDR3 protein. Altogether about 220,000 distinct CDR3 sequences are present, approximately 7.1% being singletons, with the ten largest covering about 14%. This clonotype occurred a few times. In addition, the sample was reused for a study of T cells expressing NK-cell markers. As that report states: In sorted CD3+CD56+NKG2C+, CD3+CD56+NKG2C- and CD3+CD56-NKG2C+ T cells, TCR beta repertoires were obtained. Roughly six of the donors carried dominant NKG2C+ clonotypes that took up 1.0-7.0% of their CD8+ T cells.

This TCR was recovered from a woman aged 18 to 35 in good health. The V gene is TRBV11-2, the J gene TRBJ1-1; 7 bases are shared with TRBD1. The specimen was CD8+ T cells sorted from blood. CDR3: CASSVIGGRTEAFF. CDR3 coding DNA: TGTGCCAGCAGCGTAATAGGGGGCCGCACTGAAGCTTTCTTT. Combining the CDR3 with reference TRBV11-2 and TRBJ1-1 gives the whole variable domain EAGVAQSPRYKIIEKRQSVAFWCNPISGHATLYWYQQILGQGPKLLIQFQNNGVVDDSQLPKDRFSAERLKGVDSTLKIQPAKLEDSAVYLCASSVIGGRTEAFFGQGTRLTVV.